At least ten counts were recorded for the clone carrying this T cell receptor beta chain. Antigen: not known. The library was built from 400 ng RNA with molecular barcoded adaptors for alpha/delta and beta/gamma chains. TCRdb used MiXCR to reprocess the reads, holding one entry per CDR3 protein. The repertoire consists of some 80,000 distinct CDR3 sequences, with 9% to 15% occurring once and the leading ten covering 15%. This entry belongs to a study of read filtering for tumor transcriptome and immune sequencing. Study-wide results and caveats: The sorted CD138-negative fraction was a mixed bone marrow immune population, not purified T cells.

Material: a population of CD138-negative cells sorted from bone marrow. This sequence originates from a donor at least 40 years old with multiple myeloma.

The CDR3 region is CSARMSGRNPSYNEQFF. Here the CDR3 DNA reads TGCAGTGCTAGAATGAGCGGGAGGAACCCTTCCTACAATGAGCAGTTCTTC. The chain has TRBV20-1 and TRBJ2-1; 9 bases align to TRBD2. Germline V gives CDR1 DFQATT, CDR2 SNEGSKA (reference sequence). CDR3 length: 17 amino acids. Trimming took 2 bases from V and 1 from J; bases not matched to a gene: 9.